The clone carrying this TCR beta chain came up a few times. Hyperthyroidism patients were newly diagnosed, under 2 months' duration, aged 18 to 65. V lost 4 bases to trimming and J lost 6 bases, with 12 bases between them. Per the germline V gene, CDR1 is SQVTM and CDR2 is ANQGSEA. The length of the CDR3 is 12 residues. The sequenced template was RNA, covering the TCR beta CDR3 region. An initial RT-PCR round employing HTBI primers preceded a second-round multiplex PCR. Using its own MiXCR run on the multiplex PCR reads, TCRdb lists one record per CDR3 protein. The sample has over a million distinct CDR3 sequences; roughly two fifths are singletons. These data originate in a study of Graves' ophthalmopathy and Graves' hyperthyroidism.

The sample taken for sequencing was peripheral blood or thyroid tissue (not recorded which). The TCR comes from an adult man with Graves' hyperthyroidism. The rearrangement joins TRBV29-1 to TRBJ1-1, with D tentatively TRBD1 (6 bases). CDR3 sequence reads: CSVGNRAAEAFF. CDR3 nucleotides: TGCAGCGTTGGAAACAGGGCGGCTGAAGCTTTCTTT.